These 5 T cell receptor beta chains were all obtained from the same sample, sequenced in a study of vaccination effects on CD4 cells after COVID-19 (dated by TCRdb to the early 2020s). For these receptors, no antigen is known. After 10 days of culture, CD4+ T cells were isolated with the EasySep CD4+ T cell isolation kit. Two doses of either the BNT162b2 or the mRNA-1273 mRNA SARS-CoV-2 vaccine were administered to participants. Receptors were amplified or captured by the immunoSEQ multiplex PCR assay. Here the immuneACCESS table is served through TCRdb, limited to in-frame sequences with V and J called. Missing clones are a known gap in these copies; in checked studies unresolved V genes cover under half, and the rest lacks a known reason. The sample records 66,000 or so clones, around 80% of which are singletons. The ten largest clones take up around 2.5% of the sample. Material: CD4+ T cells from PBMCs cultured without peptide, obtained after COVID-19 vaccination. These receptors were collected from a human donor who received a COVID-19 vaccine.

This clone was seen only once. The genes are TRBV3-1 (or the pseudogene TRBV3-2) and TRBJ2-1; tentative D call: TRBD2 (6 bases). This CDR3 is 14 amino acids long. Germline V gene data show CDR1 as LGHDT and CDR2 as YNNKEL (reference sequence). Trimming stripped 1 base from V and 7 bases from J, with 11 bases between. The DNA of the CDR3 is TGTGCCAGCAGCCAAGGGCGACTAGTAAATGAGCAGTTCTTC. It yields the protein CASSQGRLVNEQFF.

V is TRBV24-1 and J is TRBJ2-3, with unresolved D. CDR3 length: 15 residues. Per germline, CDR1 KGHDR and CDR2 SFDVKD. Trimming shortened V by 1 base and J by 2 bases, and 9 bases separated the two germline ends. In nucleotides, the CDR3 is TGTGCCACCAGTGATTTCGGATTTGCCACAGATACGCAGTATTTT. Protein product: CATSDFGFATDTQYF.

The count of this clone is one. The rearrangement uses TRBV4-3 and TRBJ2-3, with D perhaps TRBD2 (6 bases). CDR3 size: 17 residues. Trimming left V 0 bases short and J 5 bases short, with 18 bases between. Germline CDR1 LGHNA, CDR2 YSLEER. CDR3 sequence reads: CASSQDPLATLRDTQYF. CDR3 nucleotides: TGCGCCAGCAGCCAAGATCCGCTAGCGACCCTTCGAGATACGCAGTATTTT.

V and J are TRBV11-2 and TRBJ1-2, with D unresolved. The CDR3 consists of 14 residues. Germline CDR1 reads SGHAT; CDR2 reads FQNNGV. V was pared by 0 bases and J by 8 bases, with 13 bases between. CDR3 region: CASSLEGGYGGYTF. The CDR3 coding sequence is TGTGCCAGCAGCTTAGAGGGAGGTTACGGCGGCTACACCTTC.

This chain connects TRBV3-1 (or the pseudogene TRBV3-2) to TRBJ2-4; D remains ambiguous. The CDR3 spans 15 residues. V was cut by 2 bases and J by 3 bases, with 11 bases left in between. Germline lookup yields CDR1 LGHDT and CDR2 YNNKEL (reference sequence). The CDR3 bases are TGTGCCAGCAGCCAATTAGACGCGGTCAAAAACATTCAGTACTTC. Encoded protein: CASSQLDAVKNIQYF.